The 8 T cell receptor beta chains reported below all come from one sample, sequenced in a study of T cells in Graves' hyperthyroidism and ophthalmopathy. RNA transcripts served as the template for amplifying TCR beta CDR3 regions. The study used the HTBI primer set for a first-round RT-PCR of the TCR CDR3. TCRdb itself ran the multiplex PCR reads through MiXCR, one entry per CDR3 protein. The sample has 250,000 to 350,000 distinct CDR3 sequences; approximately 16% are singletons. The specimen was blood. The receptor set was obtained from a man under 40 with Graves' hyperthyroidism.

The chain joins TRBV6-1 to TRBJ2-5, with 9 bases identical to TRBD2. Trimming took 9 bases from V and 4 from J; bases not matched to a gene: 12. Germline CDR1 reads MNHNS; CDR2 reads SASEGT. CDR3 length equals 15 residues. CDR3 sequence (DNA): TGTGCCAGTCTGGTGGCGGGAGGGGCGCGAGAGACCCAGTACTTC. It is translated as CASLVAGGARETQYF.

The J gene is TRBJ2-7, the V gene TRBV10-3, with no clear D. The CDR3 is made up of 14 amino acids. Germline-derived CDR1 and CDR2 are ENHRY and SYGVKD. Trimming removed 3 bases at V and 3 bases at J, with 12 bases between. CDR3 amino acids: CAISEHDTFYEQYF. The CDR3, as DNA: TGTGCCATCAGTGAACACGATACCTTCTACGAGCAGTACTTC.

This clonotype was counted only a few times. V usage is TRBV27 and J usage is TRBJ2-7; no definite D call. Trimming left V 0 bases short and J 0 bases short, with 12 bases between. Germline loops: CDR1 MNHEY, CDR2 SMNVEV (reference sequence). The CDR3 is 16 amino acids. This CDR3 reads CASSLSGQLISYEQYF. The CDR3, as DNA: TGTGCCAGCAGTTTATCAGGGCAGCTCATCTCCTACGAGCAGTACTTC.

The table lists this clonotype with many counts. V and J are TRBV30 and TRBJ2-5; TRBD1 or TRBD2 may be the D gene (5 bases each). The ends were cut back, 4 bases at V and 5 bases at J, with 20 bases in the middle. The CDR3 is 15 residues long. Germline V gene data show CDR1 as GTSNPN and CDR2 as SVGIG (reference sequence). CDR3 coding DNA: TGTGCCTGGAATGACATGGGGGAAGTGCGGGAGACCCAGTACTTC. Translation gives CAWNDMGEVRETQYF.

This clonotype showed up many times. The gene calls are TRBV3-1 and TRBJ2-3; D gene ambiguous. CDR1 is LGHDT, CDR2 YNNKEL, per germline (reference sequence). The CDR3 contains 13 residues. The germline V and J ends were trimmed by 1 base and 2 bases, with 4 bases remaining between them. CDR3 nucleotide sequence: TGTGCCAGCAGCCAAGCCTTCACAGATACGCAGTATTTT. It encodes CASSQAFTDTQYF.

This clonotype was observed a few times. The chain uses TRBV24-1 and TRBJ1-1; TRBD1 matches at 9 bases. Germline trimming cut 4 bases from V and 10 bases from J; bases unmatched to any gene: 9. Germline CDR1 KGHDR, CDR2 SFDVKD. CDR3 size: 14 residues. Here the CDR3 reads CATSEHRTGVGAFF. The DNA for the CDR3 is TGTGCCACCAGTGAACACCGGACAGGGGTGGGAGCTTTCTTT.

In its sample, this clonotype was seen many times. The rearrangement uses TRBV2 and TRBJ1-6; 9 bases agree with TRBD1. The CDR3 totals 15 residues. The J segment lost 10 bases and the V segment lost 0 bases, leaving 4 bases of the junction unmatched. Germline V gene sequence: CDR1 SNHLY, CDR2 FYNNEI. The DNA of the CDR3 is TGTGCCAGCAGTGAAGCTACAGGGGGCAGATCACCCCTCCACTTT. Translating it yields CASSEATGGRSPLHF.

As for this clonotype: Possible read error: a much larger clone is one base away. This chain connects TRBV3-1 to TRBJ2-5; D gene uncertain. The CDR3 runs to 15 residues. Germline V gene data show CDR1 as LGHDT and CDR2 as YNNKEL (reference sequence). CDR3 loop: CASSPRPGDQGTQYF. For the CDR3, the DNA is TGTGCCAGCAGCCCCCGGCCTGGGGATCAAGGGACCCAGTACTTC.